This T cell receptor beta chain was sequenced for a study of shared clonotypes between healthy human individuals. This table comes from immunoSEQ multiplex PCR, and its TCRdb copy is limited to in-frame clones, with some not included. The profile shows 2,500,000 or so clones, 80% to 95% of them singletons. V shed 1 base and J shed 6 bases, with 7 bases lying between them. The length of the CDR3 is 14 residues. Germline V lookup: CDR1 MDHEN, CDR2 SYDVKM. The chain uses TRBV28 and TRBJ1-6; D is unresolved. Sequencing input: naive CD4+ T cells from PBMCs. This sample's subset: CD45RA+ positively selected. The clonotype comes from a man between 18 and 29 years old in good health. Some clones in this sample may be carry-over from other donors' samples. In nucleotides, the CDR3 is TGTGCCAGCAGTTTATCGCGACTTAATTCACCCCTCCACTTT. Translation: CASSLSRLNSPLHF.